The T cell receptor (beta chain) under discussion was sequenced for a study of cytomegalovirus exposure and HLA in healthy donors. General study points: According to a later analysis, donors in an Asian-associated ancestry cluster reportedly had fewer N-insertions than the roughly 670-donor mean.

The CDR3 has 15 amino acids. The V segment lost 1 base and the J segment 7 bases; nucleotides outside the gene matches: 4. CDR1 and CDR2 (germline): LGHNA, YSLEER. Regarding this clone: The antigen is undetermined.

Vbeta (60) and Jbeta (13) primers were used in the PCR. Profiled with immunoSEQ multiplex PCR; TCRdb holds only in-frame clones, not every one. The sample yields some 140,000 clones, roughly 71% seen once. This TCR was sampled from a woman aged 40 to 50 in good health and CMV-seronegative. Sequences were obtained from PBMCs. This chain uses TRBV4-3 with TRBJ2-1; 10 bases fit TRBD2. The CDR3 nucleotides read TGCGCCAGCAGCCAAGCTAGCGGGGGTATAAATGAGCAGTTCTTC. As protein: CASSQASGGINEQFF.